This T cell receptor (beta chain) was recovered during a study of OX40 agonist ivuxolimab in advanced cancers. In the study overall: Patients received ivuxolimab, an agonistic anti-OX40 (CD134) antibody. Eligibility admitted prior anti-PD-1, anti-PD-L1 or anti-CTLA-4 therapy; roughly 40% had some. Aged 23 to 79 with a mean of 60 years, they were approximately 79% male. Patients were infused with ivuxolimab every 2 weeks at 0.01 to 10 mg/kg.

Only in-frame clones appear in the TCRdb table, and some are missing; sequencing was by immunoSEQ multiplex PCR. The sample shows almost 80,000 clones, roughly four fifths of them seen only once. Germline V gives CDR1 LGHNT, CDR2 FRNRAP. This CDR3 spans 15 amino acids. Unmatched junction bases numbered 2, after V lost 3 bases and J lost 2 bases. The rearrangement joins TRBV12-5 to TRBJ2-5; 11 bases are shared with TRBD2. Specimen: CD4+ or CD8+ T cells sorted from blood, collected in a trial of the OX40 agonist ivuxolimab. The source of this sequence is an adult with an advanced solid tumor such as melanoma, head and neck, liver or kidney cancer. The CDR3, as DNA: TGTGCTAGTGGTTTAGGGACTAGCGGTCAAGAGACCCAGTACTTC. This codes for CASGLGTSGQETQYF. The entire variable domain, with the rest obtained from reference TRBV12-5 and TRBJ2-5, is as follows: DARVTQTPRHKVTEMGQEVTMRCQPILGHNTVFWYRQTMMQGLELLAYFRNRAPLDDSGMPKDRFSAEMPDATLATLKIQPSEPRDSAVYFCASGLGTSGQETQYFGPGTRLLVL.